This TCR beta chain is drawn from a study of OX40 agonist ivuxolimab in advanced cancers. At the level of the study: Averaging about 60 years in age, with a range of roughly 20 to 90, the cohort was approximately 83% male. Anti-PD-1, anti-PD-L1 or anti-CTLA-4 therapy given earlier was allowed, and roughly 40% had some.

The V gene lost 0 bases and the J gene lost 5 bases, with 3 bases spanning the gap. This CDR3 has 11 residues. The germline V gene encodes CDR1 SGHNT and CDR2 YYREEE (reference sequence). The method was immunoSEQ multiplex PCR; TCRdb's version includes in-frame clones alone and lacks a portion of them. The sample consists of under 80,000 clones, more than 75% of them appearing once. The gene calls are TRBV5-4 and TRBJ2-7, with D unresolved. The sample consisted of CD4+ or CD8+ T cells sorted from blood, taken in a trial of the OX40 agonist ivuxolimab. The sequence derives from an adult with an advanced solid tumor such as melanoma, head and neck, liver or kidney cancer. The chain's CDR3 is CASSLGNEQYF. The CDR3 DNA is TGTGCCAGCAGCTTGGGGAACGAGCAGTACTTC.